This T cell receptor beta chain came from a study of blood T cell repertoires in COVID-19. Across the whole study: Samples came from the United States, Italy and Spain, spanning acute and convalescent COVID-19. Sample material is recorded as cDNA or gDNA derived from T cells, B-cell-depleted T cells, or PBMCs.

Clones were sequenced by immunoSEQ multiplex PCR, and TCRdb holds only the in-frame ones, with some missing. The sample shows about 320,000 clones, 75% to 90% of them seen only once. The participants were between about 18 and 90 years old and came from about two dozen US areas. The CDR3 spans 12 residues. CDR1 is ENHRY and CDR2 is SYGVKD in the germline V gene. The V end was cut by 2 bases, the J end by 9 bases, with 8 bases between. The sample was PBMCs or T cells enriched from blood (not recorded which). This TCR was recovered from a man aged 60-69 years who had recovered from COVID-19. V is TRBV10-3 and J is TRBJ2-1; no reliable D call. The DNA for the CDR3 is TGTGCCATCAGTGAGGTCAGTTTTGAGCAGTTCTTC. This gives the protein CAISEVSFEQFF.